This T cell receptor (beta chain) was sequenced in a study of blood T cell repertoires in COVID-19 (dated by TCRdb to the early 2020s). Regarding the study in general: Samples covering the acute and convalescent phases of COVID-19 were provided by collaborators in the United States, Italy and Spain. The prospective study material was composed of cDNA or gDNA derived from T cells, B-cell-depleted T cells, or PBMCs. Subjects who had been exposed to COVID-19, were actively infected with it, or had recovered from it provided the deeply sampled blood TCRbeta repertoires that made up the dataset. A freely available public database, intended as a resource for researchers studying the immune response to SARS-CoV-2, is where the repertoires were released. Samples were obtained from the ongoing ImmuneRACE study (first 160 participants) and from roughly 1,300 subjects provided by 6 global collaborators. The sample metadata nearly always contained a de-identified subject ID, COVID-19 status, age in years and sex. Where available, HLA class I and class II types were taken from metadata supplied by the sample provider and were not determined by assay-based typing. Results the study describes overall, beyond this receptor: How much clinical and demographic metadata was included differed by source and by participant, and the metadata was provided uncurated.

V is shortened by 8 bases, J by 6 bases, and the region joining them spans 23 bases. Counted from cysteine to phenylalanine, this CDR3 has 16 amino acids. Only CDR3 DNA remains: 48 bases, in frame from the first base. For CDR1 and CDR2, the germline V gene lists MRHNA and SNTAGT. Concerning this clone: No cognate antigen has been identified for it. Per-base qualities were not stored, and no clone one base away is much larger.

The collaborating institutions used their own protocols to collect whole blood in K2EDTA tubes. For TCRbeta analysis, collaborators shipped samples in one of three forms: frozen whole blood, isolated PBMCs, or DNA extracted from either of those sample types. TCRbeta CDR3 regions were amplified from genomic DNA using the immunoSEQ Assay, a bias-controlled multiplex PCR. In the original analysis: Within the assay, amplification of reference gene primers was used to estimate how many nucleated cells each sample contained. To quantify the absolute abundance of each unique TCRbeta CDR3 rearrangement, sequence reads were collapsed and filtered. For each sample, productive Simpson clonality was calculated as the square root of Simpson's diversity index across productive rearrangements. Held by TCRdb, this immuneACCESS table contains in-frame sequences only and omits some clones. Under half of the omission traces to an unresolved V gene where checked; the cause of the rest is unknown. V, J and clone size were drawn from that table, and D and trimming were deduced from the DNA. This sample comprises around 270,000 clones, 70% to 90% of them detected only once. The ten largest clones represent approximately 2.2% of the sample.

Sequencing used peripheral blood. The source is a woman aged 45-65 years with acute or convalescent COVID-19. Rearrangement joined TRBV6-4 to TRBJ2-1; the best D guess is TRBD1, with 8 bases matching. The sequence in DNA is TGTGCCAGCCCCTCCGGGGGGACAGGATATCGCAATGAGCAGTTCTTC. Translated, it reads CASPSGGTGYRNEQFF.